This entry concerns a single T cell receptor beta chain. Its antigen is unknown. With the ViraFEST assay, the study expanded antigen-specific CD4+ T cells using viral peptide pools, then sequenced them. Cells that had been cultured for 10 days were the source of isolated CD4+ T cells. The individual was infected with SARS-CoV-2 between March and December 2020, as confirmed by PCR. For each well, 1.5 million to 2.5 million PBMC were cultured with about 10 IU/ml IL-2 and 9.5 to 10 ug/ml peptides. The authors exchanged half the medium for IL-2 medium on days 3 and 7. V gave up 0 bases and J gave up 7 bases, with 10 bases separating them. This CDR3 is built from 15 residues. The germline V gene has CDR1 LGHDT and CDR2 YNNKEL (reference sequence). This sample is part of a study of vaccination effects on CD4 cells after COVID-19. Whole-study context: Sample provision by two convalescent patients occurred 16 days and one week before vaccination.

Study outcomes and limitations: In the late period after vaccination, infection- and vaccine-induced clones contracted markedly.

Produced via immunoSEQ multiplex PCR; TCRdb's table is partial and in-frame only. The sample comprises roughly 24,000 clones, 60% to 80% of which are singletons, and approximately 15% rests with the top ten. The specimen comprised CD4+ T cells from PBMCs cultured with SARS-CoV-2 spike peptides, sampled before COVID-19 vaccination. This clonotype was sampled from a human donor who had a prior SARS-CoV-2 infection. The V call is TRBV3-1 (or the pseudogene TRBV3-2), the J call TRBJ1-6; tentative D call: TRBD1 (5 bases). The CDR3 nucleotides read TGTGCCAGCAGCCAAGATCCTAGGGGCAATTCACCCCTCCACTTT. It yields the protein CASSQDPRGNSPLHF.